What follows are 9 T cell receptor beta chains derived from one specimen sequenced in a study of blood T cell repertoires in COVID-19. This table comes from immunoSEQ multiplex PCR, and its TCRdb copy is limited to in-frame clones, with some not included. The top ten clones hold roughly 8% of a sample with over 400,000 clones, 70% to 90% of them seen once. Sample: peripheral blood. These receptor sequences come from a woman aged 45-59 years with COVID-19, enrolled during active disease.

The chain recombines TRBV23-1 with TRBJ2-2; TRBD1 agrees at 11 bases. TRBV23-1 counts as an open reading frame of uncertain function. The length of the CDR3 is 15 residues. With V trimmed by 8 bases and J by 4 bases, 6 bases remained unmatched. As DNA, the CDR3 is TGCGCCAGCGGACCGGGACAGGGGGGCACCGGGGAGCTGTTTTTT. As protein: CASGPGQGGTGELFF.

V gene TRBV30 combines with J gene TRBJ2-7, with 10 bases aligning to TRBD1. Germline loops: CDR1 GTSNPN, CDR2 SVGIG (reference sequence). This CDR3 spans 14 amino acids. Trimming at V came to 3 bases and at J to 5 bases, leaving 7 bases not matched to a gene. CDR3 DNA: TGTGCCTGGAGCGACCTAGGGACAGGGGACGAGCAGTACTTC. This translates into CAWSDLGTGDEQYF.

This chain joins TRBV27 and TRBJ2-7; possible D gene TRBD2, 6 bases. CDR1 is MNHEY, CDR2 SMNVEV, per germline (reference sequence). The CDR3 runs 14 residues. Trimming took 6 bases from V and 6 from J, leaving 18 bases between them. The CDR3 region has the DNA TGTGCCAGCAGCGTAGGGGACTCCTACAGCGAGCAGTACTTC. This gives the protein CASSVGDSYSEQYF.

The V call is TRBV29-1, the J call TRBJ2-3, with TRBD2 matching 9 bases. V was clipped by 3 bases and J by 5 bases; unmatched bases: 6. Germline assignment: CDR1 SQVTM and CDR2 ANQGSEA. The CDR3 contains 14 residues. This CDR3 reads CSVDRASGVDTQYF. In nucleotides, the CDR3 is TGCAGCGTTGATAGGGCTAGCGGGGTAGATACGCAGTATTTT.

This clone was detected a few times. The rearrangement links TRBV6-5 to TRBJ1-2; D perhaps matches TRBD1 (5 bases). This CDR3 has 14 amino acids. Trimming took off 7 bases at V and 5 bases at J, with 17 bases between the two ends. CDR1 and CDR2 from the germline V gene are MNHEY and SVGAGI. The CDR3 here is CASTPGGSPYGYTF. Written as DNA, the CDR3 is TGTGCCAGCACCCCGGGGGGGTCGCCTTATGGCTACACCTTC.

This clone was counted a few times. The J gene is TRBJ1-5, the V gene TRBV21-1. TRBV21-1 is termed a pseudogene. This CDR3 contains 15 residues. The DNA of the CDR3 is TGTGCCAGCAGCCCCATAGCGGACAGCAATCAGCCCCAGCATTTT. Its protein is CASSPIADSNQPQHF.

This clone was counted once. The J gene is TRBJ1-1, the V gene TRBV7-2, with a possible D match to TRBD1 (5 bases). The CDR3 covers 14 residues. Deletions cut 5 bases from V and 0 bases from J, with 10 bases between. From germline, CDR1 is SGHTA and CDR2 FQGNSA. CDR3 nucleotides: TGTGCCAGCAGCCCGGGGGGGGTGAACACTGAAGCTTTCTTT. Residues: CASSPGGVNTEAFF.

The rearrangement links TRBV27 to TRBJ1-2, with a possible D match to TRBD1 (6 bases). Trimming pared 9 bases from V and 5 bases from J, leaving 10 bases between. Looked up from germline, CDR1 is MNHEY and CDR2 is SMNVEV (reference sequence). CDR3 length: 11 residues. The chain's CDR3 is CASRDNYGYTF. The DNA for the CDR3 is TGTGCCAGTCGGGACAATTATGGCTACACCTTC.

The V gene is TRBV20-1, the J gene TRBJ2-3; a possible D gene is TRBD1 (6 bases). The CDR3 covers 14 residues. In germline, CDR1 is DFQATT, CDR2 SNEGSKA (reference sequence). Trimming shortened V by 3 bases and J by 5 bases, and 15 bases separated the two germline ends. CDR3 DNA sequence: TGCAGTGCTAGTCCAGGGGCGCTGGGAGATACGCAGTATTTT. Residues: CSASPGALGDTQYF.